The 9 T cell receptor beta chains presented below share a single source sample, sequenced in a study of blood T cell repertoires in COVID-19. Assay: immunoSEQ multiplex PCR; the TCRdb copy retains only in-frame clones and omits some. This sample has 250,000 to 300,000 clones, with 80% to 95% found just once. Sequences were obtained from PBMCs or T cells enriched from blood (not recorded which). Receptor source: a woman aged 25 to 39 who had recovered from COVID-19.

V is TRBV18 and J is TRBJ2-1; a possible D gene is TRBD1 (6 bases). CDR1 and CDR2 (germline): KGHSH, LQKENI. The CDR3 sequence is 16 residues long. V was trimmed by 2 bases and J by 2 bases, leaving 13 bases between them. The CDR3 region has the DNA TGTGCCAGCTCACCAACCAGGGGCTCGGCCTACAATGAGCAGTTCTTC. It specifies CASSPTRGSAYNEQFF. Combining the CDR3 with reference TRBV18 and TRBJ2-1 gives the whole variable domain NAGVMQNPRHLVRRRGQEARLRCSPMKGHSHVYWYRQLPEEGLKFMVYLQKENIIDESGMPKERFSAEFPKEGPSILRIQQVVRGDSAAYFCASSPTRGSAYNEQFFGPGTRLTVL.

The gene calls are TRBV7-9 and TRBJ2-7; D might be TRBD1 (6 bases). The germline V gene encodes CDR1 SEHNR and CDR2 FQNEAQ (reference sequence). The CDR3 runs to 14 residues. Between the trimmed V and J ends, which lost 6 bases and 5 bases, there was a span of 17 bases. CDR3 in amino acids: CASRPPQGLDEQYF. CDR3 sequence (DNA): TGTGCCAGCAGACCTCCCCAGGGGCTGGACGAGCAGTACTTC.

CDR3 nucleotides: TGTGCCAGCAGCTTAGGGGGACTAGCGGGAGGAATTGGGGATACGCAGTATTTT. Translation: CASSLGGLAGGIGDTQYF. This chain uses TRBV7-2 with TRBJ2-3; 15 nucleotides match TRBD2. CDR1 and CDR2 (germline): SGHTA, FQGNSA. The CDR3 loop spans 18 amino acids. With 1 base clipped from V and 6 bases from J, the junction kept 8 bases outside the gene matches.

The CDR3 loop reads CASSLGQSYNSPLHF. The CDR3 nucleotides are TGTGCCAGCAGCTTAGGACAGAGCTATAATTCACCCCTCCACTTT. This rearrangement joins TRBV7-2 to TRBJ1-6; D is possibly TRBD1 (5 bases). Deletions cut 1 base from V and 3 bases from J, with 7 bases between. CDR3 size: 15 residues. Germline assignment: CDR1 SGHTA and CDR2 FQGNSA.

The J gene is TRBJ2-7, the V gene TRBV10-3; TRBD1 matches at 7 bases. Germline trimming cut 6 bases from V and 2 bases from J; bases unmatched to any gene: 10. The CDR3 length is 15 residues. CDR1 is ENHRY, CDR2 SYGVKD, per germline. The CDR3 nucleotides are TGTGCCATCAGGGGGACCGGGACAGCCACCTACGAGCAGTACTTC. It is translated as CAIRGTGTATYEQYF.

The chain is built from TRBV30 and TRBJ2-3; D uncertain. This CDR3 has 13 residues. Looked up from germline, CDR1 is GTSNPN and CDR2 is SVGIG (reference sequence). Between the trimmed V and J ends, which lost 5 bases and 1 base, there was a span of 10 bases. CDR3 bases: TGTGCCTGGGTAGAATTAGGCACAGATACGCAGTATTTT. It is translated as CAWVELGTDTQYF.

The CDR3 sequence: CASSMGQGESPLHF. The CDR3 coding sequence is TGTGCCAGCAGCATGGGACAGGGGGAATCACCCCTCCACTTT. This sequence joins TRBV5-4 and TRBJ1-6, with 11 bases identical to TRBD1. V trimming: 4 bases; J trimming: 10 bases; junction bases outside the gene matches: 4. The CDR3 totals 14 residues. CDR1 is SGHNT and CDR2 is YYREEE in the germline V gene (reference sequence).

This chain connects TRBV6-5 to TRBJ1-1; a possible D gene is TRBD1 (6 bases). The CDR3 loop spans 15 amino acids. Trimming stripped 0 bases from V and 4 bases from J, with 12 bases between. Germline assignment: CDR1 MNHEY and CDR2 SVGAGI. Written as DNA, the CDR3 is TGTGCCAGCAGTTACTCCGCAGGGGAGGGCACTGAAGCTTTCTTT. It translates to CASSYSAGEGTEAFF.

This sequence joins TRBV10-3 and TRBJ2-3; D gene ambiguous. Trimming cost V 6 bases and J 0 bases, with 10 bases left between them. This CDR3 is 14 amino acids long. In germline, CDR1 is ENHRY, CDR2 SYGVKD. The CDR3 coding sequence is TGTGCCATCAGGCCCTCCACTAGCACAGATACGCAGTATTTT. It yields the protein CAIRPSTSTDTQYF.